The 18 T cell receptor beta chains given below trace back to one sample, sequenced in a study of blood T cell repertoires in COVID-19. Data came from immunoSEQ multiplex PCR; TCRdb stores just in-frame clones and leaves some out. Seen here are 200,000 to 300,000 clones, roughly 86% observed once, and the top ten hold 7.1%. Sequenced material: peripheral blood. These receptors all come from a woman aged 70-85 years with active or convalescent COVID-19.

This clone turned up a few times. The chain joins TRBV5-4 to TRBJ2-1, with 13 bases lining up with TRBD2. The J segment lost 6 bases and the V segment lost 2 bases, leaving 2 bases of the junction unmatched. In germline, CDR1 is SGHNT, CDR2 YYREEE (reference sequence). The CDR3 consists of 15 residues. CDR3 sequence reads: CASSFTSGGANEQFF. CDR3 bases: TGTGCCAGCAGCTTCACTAGCGGGGGGGCCAATGAGCAGTTCTTC.

V gene TRBV5-4 combines with J gene TRBJ1-6; D is possibly TRBD1 (6 bases). Between the trimmed V and J ends, which lost 3 bases and 10 bases, there was a span of 20 bases. Germline CDR1 is SGHNT and CDR2 is YYREEE (reference sequence). This CDR3 spans 16 amino acids. CDR3 residues: CASSSSFQGSKSPLHF. The CDR3 coding sequence is TGTGCCAGCAGCTCCTCTTTTCAGGGGAGCAAGTCACCCCTCCACTTT. The whole variable domain, filled in from reference TRBV5-4 and TRBJ1-6, reads ETGVTQSPTHLIKTRGQQVTLRCSSQSGHNTVSWYQQALGQGPQFIFQYYREEENGRGNFPPRFSGLQFPNYSSELNVNALELDDSALYLCASSSSFQGSKSPLHFGNGTRLTVT.

V gene TRBV5-4 combines with J gene TRBJ2-7; TRBD1 matches at 7 bases. Trimming removed 3 bases from V and 4 bases from J; junction bases left unmatched: 7. This CDR3 spans 14 amino acids. The V gene's germline CDR1 is SGHNT and CDR2 YYREEE (reference sequence). The CDR3 coding sequence is TGTGCCAGCAGCTCGGACAGGATGACGTACGAGCAGTACTTC. Protein: CASSSDRMTYEQYF.

The CDR3 nucleotides read TGCGCCAGCAGCTCAGCCCCGGAGAATTATGGCTACACCTTC. Protein product: CASSSAPENYGYTF. The chain couples TRBV4-3 to TRBJ1-2; no clear D. V was trimmed by 5 bases and J by 5 bases, leaving 15 bases between them. CDR3 length equals 14 residues. Germline CDR1 reads LGHNA; CDR2 reads YSLEER.

This sequence joins TRBV19 and TRBJ2-2; D unclear. CDR3 length: 14 amino acids. V dropped 4 bases and J dropped 1 base, with 7 bases sitting between them. Germline CDR1 is LNHDA and CDR2 is SQIVND (reference sequence). The CDR3: CASSRAGNTGELFF. In nucleotides, the CDR3 is TGTGCCAGTAGTAGGGCAGGGAACACCGGGGAGCTGTTTTTT.

The chain combines TRBV18 with TRBJ1-1; D is possibly TRBD1 (6 bases). The CDR3 has 12 residues. Trimming took 5 bases from V and 10 from J, leaving 14 bases between them. Germline V CDR1 and CDR2: KGHSH, LQKENI. CDR3 nucleotides: TGTGCCAGCTCATCTGAAGGGGGGGGAGCTTTCTTT. This gives the protein CASSSEGGGAFF.

The chain employs TRBV10-3 and TRBJ1-3; a possible D gene is TRBD1 (5 bases). This CDR3 contains 15 residues. V was pared by 4 bases and J by 0 bases, with 10 bases between. Per germline, CDR1 ENHRY and CDR2 SYGVKD. The CDR3 reads CAISVEGDSGNTIYF. Here the CDR3 DNA reads TGTGCCATCAGTGTAGAAGGGGACTCTGGAAACACCATATATTTT.

This chain connects TRBV19 to TRBJ1-3; 7 bases line up with TRBD1. V trimming: 3 bases; J trimming: 4 bases; junction bases outside the gene matches: 9. The germline CDR1 and CDR2 sequences are LNHDA and SQIVND (reference sequence). CDR3 size: 16 residues. Here the CDR3 reads CASSIDGPGQGNTIYF. The DNA of the CDR3 is TGTGCCAGTAGTATCGACGGACCGGGACAGGGAAACACCATATATTTT.

The genes are TRBV19 and TRBJ2-5; perhaps TRBD1 as D (6 bases). The length of the CDR3 is 15 residues. Trimming took off 3 bases at V and 5 bases at J, with 16 bases between the two ends. Germline lookup yields CDR1 LNHDA and CDR2 SQIVND (reference sequence). CDR3 DNA: TGTGCCAGTAGTATTTCCAGGGGCCAAAAGGAGACCCAGTACTTC. This gives the protein CASSISRGQKETQYF.

V gene TRBV19 combines with J gene TRBJ2-3, with 9 bases lining up with TRBD1. The CDR3 loop spans 14 amino acids. The germline gives CDR1 LNHDA, CDR2 SQIVND (reference sequence). Trimming at V came to 8 bases and at J to 5 bases, leaving 8 bases not matched to a gene. In DNA form, the CDR3 reads TGTGCCAGTTCCTCACAGGGGGCAAAAGATACGCAGTATTTT. This codes for CASSSQGAKDTQYF.

This rearrangement joins TRBV15 to TRBJ1-1; TRBD1 agrees at 7 bases. Trimming cost V 4 bases and J 5 bases; bases outside gene matches: 4. Per the germline V gene, CDR1 is LNHNV and CDR2 is YYDKDF (reference sequence). There are 13 residues in the CDR3. The CDR3 spells CATSNDRVTEAFF. The CDR3 nucleotides are TGTGCCACCAGCAACGACAGGGTGACTGAAGCTTTCTTT. Filled out from reference TRBV15 and TRBJ1-1, the complete variable domain reads DAMVIQNPRYQVTQFGKPVTLSCSQTLNHNVMYWYQQKSSQAPKLLFHYYDKDFNNEADTPDNFQSRRPNTSFCFLDIRSPGLGDTAMYLCATSNDRVTEAFFGQGTRLTVV.

In DNA form, the CDR3 reads TGTGCCAGTAGTAACCAGGGATCCCGCTACGAGCAGTACTTC. Translating it yields CASSNQGSRYEQYF. V and J are TRBV19 and TRBJ2-7; tentative D call: TRBD1 (5 bases). V was cut by 4 bases and J by 3 bases, with 13 bases left in between. The CDR3 runs 14 residues. Germline V gene sequence: CDR1 LNHDA, CDR2 SQIVND (reference sequence).

This clone was seen once. This CDR3 reads CASSGGEAYEQYF. CDR3 bases: TGTGCCAGCTCGGGGGGAGAGGCCTACGAGCAGTACTTC. V gene TRBV18 combines with J gene TRBJ2-7, with D possibly matching TRBD2 (6 bases). Germline V gives CDR1 KGHSH, CDR2 LQKENI. This CDR3 is 13 amino acids long. Trimming took 6 bases from V and 2 from J, leaving 11 bases between them.

This clone has just one count. The chain has TRBV6-2 or TRBV6-3 and TRBJ2-5; 8 nucleotides match TRBD2. V lost 5 bases to trimming and J lost 3 bases; unmatched junction nucleotides: 14. The CDR3 spans 17 residues. Germline CDR1 is MNHEY and CDR2 is SVGEGT. CDR3 amino acids: CASSPPTLEAGEETQYF. DNA of the CDR3: TGTGCCAGCAGTCCGCCAACGTTAGAAGCGGGGGAAGAGACCCAGTACTTC.

As regards this clone: Other DNA sequences within the sample encode an identical CDR3. The CDR3 reads CASSLEGQSGNTIYF. In DNA form, the CDR3 reads TGCGCCAGCAGCTTGGAGGGGCAGTCTGGAAACACCATATATTTT. The chain combines TRBV5-1 with TRBJ1-3; possible D gene TRBD1, 5 bases. This CDR3 has 15 residues. Deletions cut 0 bases from V and 1 base from J, with 8 bases between. CDR1 is SGHRS and CDR2 is YFSETQ in the germline V gene.

V is TRBV19 and J is TRBJ1-4; the D gene is possibly TRBD1 (6 bases). Germline V lookup: CDR1 LNHDA, CDR2 SQIVND (reference sequence). The CDR3 loop spans 12 amino acids. Trimming removed 5 bases at V and 9 bases at J, with 10 bases between. CDR3 nucleotides: TGTGCCAGTAGTTCCGACAGGCAAAAACTGTTTTTT. It specifies CASSSDRQKLFF. The full variable domain, its missing parts supplied by reference TRBV19 and TRBJ1-4, is DGGITQSPKYLFRKEGQNVTLSCEQNLNHDAMYWYRQDPGQGLRLIYYSQIVNDFQKGDIAEGYSVSREKKESFPLTVTSAQKNPTAFYLCASSSDRQKLFFGSGTQLSVL.

The J gene is TRBJ1-2, the V gene TRBV21-1; the table's D call, TRBD1, was not checked against the DNA. TRBV21-1 is deemed a pseudogene. The CDR3 loop spans 15 amino acids. CDR3 sequence (DNA): TGTGCCAGCAGCAAAGGAGGCAAGGGGGACTATGGCTACACCTTC. It yields the protein CASSKGGKGDYGYTF.

The gene calls are TRBV19 and TRBJ1-4; 10 positions match TRBD1. Per the germline V gene, CDR1 is LNHDA and CDR2 is SQIVND (reference sequence). V was pared by 5 bases and J by 12 bases, with 6 bases of the junction left unmatched. This CDR3 has 13 residues. This CDR3 reads CASSLPGQGQLFF. Here the CDR3 DNA reads TGTGCCAGTAGTTTACCGGGACAGGGGCAACTGTTTTTT.